Listed here are 26 T cell receptor beta chains from one sample, sequenced in a study of shared T cell receptors in the human thymus. The table came from immunoSEQ multiplex PCR; TCRdb's copy has only in-frame clones and leaves some out. In the table there are fewer than 700,000 clones, approximately 87% of which are singletons. This same sample was also taken into another study, of human thymus T cells.

The sequenced sample consisted of thymocytes. The receptor source for this set is a boy less than two years old with a congenital heart defect.

The J gene is TRBJ2-3, the V gene TRBV6-5; TRBD1 aligns across 7 bases. With 8 bases clipped from V and 4 bases from J, the junction kept 9 bases outside the gene matches. Germline V lookup: CDR1 MNHEY, CDR2 SVGAGI. CDR3 size: 14 residues. The CDR3 is CASRENTGADTQYF. The DNA for the CDR3 is TGTGCCAGCCGAGAAAACACAGGGGCAGATACGCAGTATTTT.

The J gene is TRBJ2-1, the V gene TRBV5-6; D remains unclear. This CDR3 is 16 amino acids long. Trimming stripped 0 bases from V and 2 bases from J, with 12 bases between. Germline V gene sequence: CDR1 SGHDT, CDR2 YYEEEE. The CDR3 DNA reads TGTGCCAGCAGCTTGGCCGAACGGGTTGCCTACAATGAGCAGTTCTTC. Encoded protein: CASSLAERVAYNEQFF.

The chain carries TRBV2 and TRBJ1-1; TRBD1 might be the D (6 bases). V was pared by 9 bases and J by 2 bases, with 10 bases between. Germline CDR1 reads SNHLY; CDR2 reads FYNNEI. The CDR3 is made up of 12 amino acids. CDR3 sequence reads: CARGGGNTEAFF. The CDR3 nucleotides are TGTGCCAGAGGGGGGGGAAACACTGAAGCTTTCTTT.

The gene calls are TRBV13 and TRBJ1-5, with TRBD1 as a possible D gene (6 bases). The CDR3 runs to 12 residues. The ends were cut back, 2 bases at V and 10 bases at J, with 9 bases in the middle. CDR1 and CDR2 from the germline V gene are PRHDT and FYEKMQ (reference sequence). CDR3 DNA: TGTGCCAGCAGCTTATTGGGACATCCCCAGCATTTT. This encodes CASSLLGHPQHF.

The chain has TRBV7-9 and TRBJ1-2; D gene ambiguous. Trimming took off 8 bases at V and 6 bases at J, with 13 bases between the two ends. This CDR3 is built from 12 residues. Germline values: CDR1 SEHNR, CDR2 FQNEAQ (reference sequence). DNA for the CDR3: TGTGCCAGCTCCCCGGAGGTGCATGGCTACACCTTC. This encodes CASSPEVHGYTF.

V gene TRBV5-4 combines with J gene TRBJ1-2; the D gene is possibly TRBD1 (6 bases). CDR3 length: 14 amino acids. Germline CDR1 SGHNT, CDR2 YYREEE (reference sequence). V was clipped by 4 bases and J by 3 bases, with 13 bases between them. In DNA, the CDR3 is TGTGCCAGCAGCCAAAGGGACATCCACTATGGCTACACCTTC. Amino acid sequence: CASSQRDIHYGYTF.

V usage is TRBV10-3 and J usage is TRBJ2-7; TRBD2 matches 11 bases. This CDR3 has 16 amino acids. With 3 bases clipped from V and 6 bases from J, the junction kept 10 bases outside the gene matches. Germline V gene lookup returns CDR1 ENHRY and CDR2 SYGVKD. The CDR3 here is CAISDSAGTSGREQYF. The CDR3 DNA reads as TGTGCCATCAGTGATTCCGCCGGGACTAGCGGCCGCGAGCAGTACTTC.

This chain connects TRBV2 to TRBJ2-7; 15 bases agree with TRBD2. The ends lost 3 bases at V and 0 bases at J; junction bases unmatched: 6. Germline assignment: CDR1 SNHLY and CDR2 FYNNEI. There are 18 residues in the CDR3. The CDR3 sequence: CASSDPGTSGGSSYEQYF. CDR3 coding DNA: TGTGCCAGCAGTGACCCAGGGACTAGCGGGGGGAGCTCCTACGAGCAGTACTTC.

The chain joins TRBV19 to TRBJ2-7; the match to TRBD1 covers 10 bases. This CDR3 comprises 18 residues. Germline V gene sequence: CDR1 LNHDA, CDR2 SQIVND (reference sequence). The V gene end was trimmed by 5 bases and the J gene end by 6 bases; junction bases not matched to a gene: 19. CDR3 sequence: CASSPLGTGAARSSEQYF. The DNA of the CDR3 is TGTGCCAGTAGTCCGCTTGGGACAGGGGCTGCTCGATCGTCCGAGCAGTACTTC.

The chain couples TRBV6-6 to TRBJ2-7; 13 bases are a match to TRBD2. V shed 6 bases, J shed 4 bases, and the junction held 9 bases outside the gene matches. CDR3 length: 16 residues. Germline CDR1 MNHNY, CDR2 SVGAGI (reference sequence). The CDR3 loop is CASSAGLAGVFYEQYF. For the CDR3, the DNA is TGTGCCAGCAGCGCAGGACTAGCGGGAGTCTTTTACGAGCAGTACTTC.

The rearrangement joins TRBV2 to TRBJ2-2; D not certain. With 5 bases removed from V and 8 bases from J, the gap between germline ends came to 15 bases. CDR1 is SNHLY, CDR2 FYNNEI, per germline. The CDR3 runs 14 residues. The DNA for the CDR3 is TGTGCCAGCAGTTTAAACCTACCCACGGGGGAGCTGTTTTTT. Translated, it gives CASSLNLPTGELFF.

The J gene is TRBJ2-3, the V gene TRBV5-6; D might be TRBD1 (5 bases). V was cut by 0 bases and J by 1 base, with 9 bases left in between. The CDR3 sequence is 15 residues long. Germline V gives CDR1 SGHDT, CDR2 YYEEEE. CDR3 DNA sequence: TGTGCCAGCAGCTTGGTCAGGGCTTGCACAGATACGCAGTATTTT. Translated: CASSLVRACTDTQYF.

This clone is a singleton in its sample. This rearrangement joins TRBV27 to TRBJ2-3; D unresolved. CDR1 is MNHEY and CDR2 is SMNVEV in the germline V gene (reference sequence). Trimming shortened V by 5 bases and J by 4 bases, and 13 bases separated the two germline ends. The CDR3 extends over 14 amino acids. CDR3 in amino acids: CASSDGSRADTQYF. CDR3 sequence (DNA): TGTGCCAGCAGTGACGGAAGCCGGGCAGATACGCAGTATTTT.

The chain is built from TRBV5-6 and TRBJ2-1, with 8 bases identical to TRBD2. Germline CDR1 and CDR2: SGHDT and YYEEEE. This CDR3 comprises 17 residues. With V trimmed by 4 bases and J by 5 bases, 14 bases remained unmatched. CDR3 in DNA: TGTGCCAGCAGCCACTTGACGTTCGGGAGGGCCAACAATGAGCAGTTCTTC. It codes for CASSHLTFGRANNEQFF. Combining the CDR3 with reference TRBV5-6 and TRBJ2-1 gives the whole variable domain DAGVTQSPTHLIKTRGQQVTLRCSPKSGHDTVSWYQQALGQGPQFIFQYYEEEERQRGNFPDRFSGHQFPNYSSELNVNALLLGDSALYLCASSHLTFGRANNEQFFGPGTRLTVL.

The J gene is TRBJ2-7, the V gene TRBV7-2, with 9 bases lining up with TRBD2. The germline V gene encodes CDR1 SGHTA and CDR2 FQGNSA. J gave up 6 bases and V 1 base, and 13 bases lay outside the gene matches. This CDR3 has 17 residues. CDR3 region: CASSLVHGGRADCEQYF. The CDR3 coding sequence is TGTGCCAGCAGCTTAGTGCACGGCGGGAGGGCCGATTGCGAGCAGTACTTC.

The chain couples TRBV27 to TRBJ2-7, with 8 bases aligning to TRBD2. V shed 6 bases and J 3 bases; nucleotides not matched to a gene: 7. CDR1 and CDR2 (germline): MNHEY, SMNVEV (reference sequence). This CDR3 region has 14 residues. The CDR3: CASSLGREVYEQYF. CDR3 coding DNA: TGTGCCAGCAGCCTAGGGCGGGAGGTCTACGAGCAGTACTTC.

V is TRBV2 and J is TRBJ2-7; 10 bases align to TRBD2. This CDR3 contains 15 residues. J lost 2 bases, V lost 6 bases, and 7 bases had no gene match. Germline-derived CDR1 and CDR2 are SNHLY and FYNNEI. This chain's CDR3 is CASRVRTSGPYEQYF. The CDR3 nucleotides read TGTGCCAGCAGGGTCCGGACTAGCGGACCCTACGAGCAGTACTTC. Drawing the rest from reference TRBV2 and TRBJ2-7, the complete variable domain is EPEVTQTPSHQVTQMGQEVILRCVPISNHLYFYWYRQILGQKVEFLVSFYNNEISEKSEIFDDQFSVERPDGSNFTLKIRSTKLEDSAMYFCASRVRTSGPYEQYFGPGTRLTVT.

The V and J genes are TRBV14 and TRBJ2-2; tentative D call: TRBD1 (6 bases). V dropped 0 bases and J dropped 7 bases, with 15 bases sitting between them. Germline values: CDR1 SGHDN, CDR2 FVKESK. The CDR3 consists of 16 residues. The CDR3 nucleotides read TGTGCCAGCAGCCAAGATTTACCAGGGGCTCACGGGGAGCTGTTTTTT. Its protein product is CASSQDLPGAHGELFF.

The genes are TRBV4-1 and TRBJ2-1, with a tentative D call TRBD1 (5 bases). The CDR3 totals 16 residues. Germline CDR1 MGHRA, CDR2 YSYEKL. Trimming took 2 bases from V and 7 from J, leaving 18 bases between them. The CDR3 loop reads CASSQKTGRGQNEQFF. The CDR3 DNA sequence: TGCGCCAGCAGCCAAAAAACAGGTAGGGGTCAAAATGAGCAGTTCTTC.

The gene calls are TRBV5-1 and TRBJ1-1; tentatively, D is TRBD1 (5 bases). The CDR3 has 14 amino acids. Looked up from germline, CDR1 is SGHRS and CDR2 is YFSETQ. The V gene lost 4 bases and the J gene lost 4 bases, with 14 bases spanning the gap. The CDR3 spells CASSTEGQGTEAFF. The CDR3 DNA reads TGCGCCAGCAGCACGGAGGGCCAGGGCACTGAAGCTTTCTTT. Full variable domain (outside the CDR3, taken from reference TRBV5-1 and TRBJ1-1): KAGVTQTPRYLIKTRGQQVTLSCSPISGHRSVSWYQQTPGQGLQFLFEYFSETQRNKGNFPGRFSGRQFSNSRSEMNVSTLELGDSALYLCASSTEGQGTEAFFGQGTRLTVV.

In DNA, the CDR3 is TGCGCCAGCAGTCAAGAGAGGAAACGAGACTCCTACGAGCAGTACTTC. This sequence encodes CASSQERKRDSYEQYF. The J gene is TRBJ2-7, the V gene TRBV23-1; D uncertain. TRBV23-1 is identified as an open reading frame with a role that is uncertain. With 2 bases removed from V and 0 bases from J, the gap between germline ends came to 14 bases. The CDR3 sequence is 16 residues long.

The gene calls are TRBV9 and TRBJ2-7; perhaps TRBD1 as D (6 bases). Trimming removed 7 bases from V and 1 base from J, with 15 bases in between. In germline, CDR1 is SGDLS, CDR2 YYNGEE. CDR3 length: 14 residues. This chain's CDR3 is CASPPGTGSYEQYF. The CDR3 bases are TGTGCCAGCCCCCCCGGCACAGGGTCCTACGAGCAGTACTTC.

The chain joins TRBV5-1 to TRBJ2-7, with a possible D match to TRBD1 (7 bases). There are 13 residues in the CDR3. V was cut by 4 bases and J by 3 bases, with 11 bases left in between. Germline V gene data show CDR1 as SGHRS and CDR2 as YFSETQ. Here the CDR3 DNA reads TGCGCCAGCAGCGTCAGGGGGGACTACGAGCAGTACTTC. As protein: CASSVRGDYEQYF.

The chain combines TRBV6-6 with TRBJ2-1; TRBD2 matches at 13 bases. The trim removed 6 bases at V and 8 bases at J, leaving 7 bases unmatched. Germline V gives CDR1 MNHNY, CDR2 SVGAGI (reference sequence). This CDR3 is built from 15 residues. The CDR3 loop is CASSSGTSGIDEQFF. DNA for the CDR3: TGTGCCAGCAGCAGCGGGACTAGCGGGATTGATGAGCAGTTCTTC.

V gene TRBV2 combines with J gene TRBJ2-7; TRBD2 agrees at 8 bases. Germline V gene data show CDR1 as SNHLY and CDR2 as FYNNEI. The CDR3 runs to 15 residues. Trimming at V came to 6 bases and at J to 1 base, leaving 8 bases not matched to a gene. For the CDR3, the DNA is TGTGCCAGCAGGCCCTCTCGCGGGAGGTCCTACGAGCAGTACTTC. Its translation: CASRPSRGRSYEQYF.

J is TRBJ2-1 and V is TRBV4-3, with D possibly matching TRBD2 (5 bases). In germline, CDR1 is LGHNA, CDR2 YSLEER. This CDR3 is 14 amino acids long. The V end was cut by 2 bases, the J end by 6 bases, with 11 bases between. The CDR3 reads CASSQSSGSNEQFF. CDR3 in DNA: TGCGCCAGCAGCCAATCCTCGGGGAGCAATGAGCAGTTCTTC.